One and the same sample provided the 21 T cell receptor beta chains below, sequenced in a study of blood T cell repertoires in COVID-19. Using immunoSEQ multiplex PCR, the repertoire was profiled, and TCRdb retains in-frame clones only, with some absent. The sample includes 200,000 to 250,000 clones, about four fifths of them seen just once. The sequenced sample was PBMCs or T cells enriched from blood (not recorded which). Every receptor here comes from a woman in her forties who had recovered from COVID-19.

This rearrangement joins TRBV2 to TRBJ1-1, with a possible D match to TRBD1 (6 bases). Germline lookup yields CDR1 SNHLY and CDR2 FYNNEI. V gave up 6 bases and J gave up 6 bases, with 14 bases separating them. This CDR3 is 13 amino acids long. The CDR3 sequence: CASRDTGRPEAFF. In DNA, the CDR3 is TGTGCCAGCAGGGACACAGGGCGGCCTGAAGCTTTCTTT.

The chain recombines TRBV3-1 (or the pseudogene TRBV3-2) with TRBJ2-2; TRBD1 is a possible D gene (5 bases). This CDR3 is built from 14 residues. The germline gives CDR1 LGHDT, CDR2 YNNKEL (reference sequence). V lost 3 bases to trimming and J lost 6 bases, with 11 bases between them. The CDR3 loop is CASSHTQAPGELFF. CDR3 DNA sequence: TGTGCCAGCAGCCATACACAGGCACCCGGGGAGCTGTTTTTT.

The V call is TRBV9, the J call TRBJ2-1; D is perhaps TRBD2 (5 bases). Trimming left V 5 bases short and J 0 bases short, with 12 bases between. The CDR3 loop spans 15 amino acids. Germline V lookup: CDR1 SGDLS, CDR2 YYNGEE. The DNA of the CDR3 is TGTGCCAGCAGTTCGAGCGGAAGCTCCTACAATGAGCAGTTCTTC. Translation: CASSSSGSSYNEQFF. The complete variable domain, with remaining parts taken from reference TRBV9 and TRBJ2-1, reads DSGVTQTPKHLITATGQRVTLRCSPRSGDLSVYWYQQSLDQGLQFLIQYYNGEERAKGNILERFSAQQFPDLHSELNLSSLELGDSALYFCASSSSGSSYNEQFFGPGTRLTVL.

This CDR3 reads CAIRGQASYGYTF. CDR3 DNA sequence: TGTGCCATCAGGGGGCAGGCCAGCTATGGCTACACCTTC. This chain joins TRBV10-3 and TRBJ1-2; tentatively, D is TRBD1 (5 bases). Looked up from germline, CDR1 is ENHRY and CDR2 is SYGVKD. This CDR3 comprises 13 residues. The V end was cut by 6 bases, the J end by 4 bases, with 12 bases between.

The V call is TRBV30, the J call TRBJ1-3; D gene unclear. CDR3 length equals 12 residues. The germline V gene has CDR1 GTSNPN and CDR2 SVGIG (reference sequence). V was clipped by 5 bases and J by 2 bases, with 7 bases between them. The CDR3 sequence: CAWSVAGNTIYF. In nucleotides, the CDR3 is TGTGCCTGGTCGGTCGCTGGAAACACCATATATTTT.

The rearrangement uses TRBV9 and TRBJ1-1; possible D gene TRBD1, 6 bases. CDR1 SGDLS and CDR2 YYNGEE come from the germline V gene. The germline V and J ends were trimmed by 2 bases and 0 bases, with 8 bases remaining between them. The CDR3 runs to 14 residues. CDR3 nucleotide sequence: TGTGCCAGCAGCGTTGGACAGATGAACACTGAAGCTTTCTTT. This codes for CASSVGQMNTEAFF.

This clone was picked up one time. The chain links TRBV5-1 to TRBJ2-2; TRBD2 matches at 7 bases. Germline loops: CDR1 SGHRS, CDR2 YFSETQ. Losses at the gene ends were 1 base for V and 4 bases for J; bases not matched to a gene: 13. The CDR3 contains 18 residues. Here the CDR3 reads CASSLIFGGSRGTGELFF. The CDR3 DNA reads TGCGCCAGCAGCTTGATTTTTGGCGGGAGTAGGGGCACCGGGGAGCTGTTTTTT.

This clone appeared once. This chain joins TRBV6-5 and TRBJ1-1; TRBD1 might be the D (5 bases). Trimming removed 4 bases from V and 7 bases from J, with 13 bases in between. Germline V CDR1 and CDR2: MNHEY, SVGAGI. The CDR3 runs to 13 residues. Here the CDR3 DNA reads TGTGCCAGCAGTTCTCTCGGAGGGGTTGAAGCTTTCTTT. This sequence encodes CASSSLGGVEAFF.

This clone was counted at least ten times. DNA of the CDR3: TGCGCCAGCAGTGTTAGCAGCCTGAACACTGAAGCTTTCTTT. Translating it yields CASSVSSLNTEAFF. The J gene is TRBJ1-1, the V gene TRBV10-2; D is uncertain. This CDR3 is built from 14 residues. Germline CDR1 reads WSHSY; CDR2 reads SAAADI. Trimming removed 4 bases at V and 0 bases at J, with 9 bases between.

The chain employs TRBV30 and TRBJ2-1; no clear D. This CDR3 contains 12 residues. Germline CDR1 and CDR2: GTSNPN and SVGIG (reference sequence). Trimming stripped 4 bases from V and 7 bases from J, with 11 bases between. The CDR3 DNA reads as TGTGCCTGGATCCCCTACCTTAATGAGCAGTTCTTC. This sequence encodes CAWIPYLNEQFF.

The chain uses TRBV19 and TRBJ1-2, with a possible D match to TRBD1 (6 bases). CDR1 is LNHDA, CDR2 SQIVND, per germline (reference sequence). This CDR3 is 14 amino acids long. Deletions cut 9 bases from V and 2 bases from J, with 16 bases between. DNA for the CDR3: TGTGCCAGCCATATGGGGGGGCGGAACTATGGCTACACCTTC. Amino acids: CASHMGGRNYGYTF.

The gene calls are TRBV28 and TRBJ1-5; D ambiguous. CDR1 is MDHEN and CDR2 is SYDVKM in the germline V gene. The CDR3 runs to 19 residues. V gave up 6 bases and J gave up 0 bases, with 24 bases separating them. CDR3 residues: CASSSTKGRDWSSNQPQHF. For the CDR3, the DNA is TGTGCCAGCAGCTCGACGAAAGGGAGGGATTGGTCTAGCAATCAGCCCCAGCATTTT.

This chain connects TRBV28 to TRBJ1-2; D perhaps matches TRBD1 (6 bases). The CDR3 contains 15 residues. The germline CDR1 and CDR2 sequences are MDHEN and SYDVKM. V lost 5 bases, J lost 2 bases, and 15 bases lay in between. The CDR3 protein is CASSPQTGTNYGYTF. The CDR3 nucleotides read TGTGCCAGCAGTCCTCAAACAGGGACCAACTATGGCTACACCTTC.

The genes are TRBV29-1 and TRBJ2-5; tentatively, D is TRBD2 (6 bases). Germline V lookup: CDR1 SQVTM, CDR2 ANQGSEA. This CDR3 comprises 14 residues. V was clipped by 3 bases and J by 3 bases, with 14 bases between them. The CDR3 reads CSVERGRVKETQYF. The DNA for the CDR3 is TGCAGCGTTGAGCGGGGCCGCGTCAAAGAGACCCAGTACTTC.

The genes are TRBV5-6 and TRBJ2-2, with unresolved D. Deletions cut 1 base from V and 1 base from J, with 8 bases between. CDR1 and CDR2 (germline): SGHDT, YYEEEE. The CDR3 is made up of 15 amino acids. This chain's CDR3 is CASSLRRRNTGELFF. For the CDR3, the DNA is TGTGCCAGCAGCTTGCGACGGAGGAACACCGGGGAGCTGTTTTTT.

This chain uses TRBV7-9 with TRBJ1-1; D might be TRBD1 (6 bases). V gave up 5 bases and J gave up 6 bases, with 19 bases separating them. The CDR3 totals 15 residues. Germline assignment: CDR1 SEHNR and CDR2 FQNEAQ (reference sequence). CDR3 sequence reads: CASSEQGGLWAEAFF. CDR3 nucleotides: TGTGCCAGCAGCGAACAGGGTGGCCTATGGGCTGAAGCTTTCTTT.

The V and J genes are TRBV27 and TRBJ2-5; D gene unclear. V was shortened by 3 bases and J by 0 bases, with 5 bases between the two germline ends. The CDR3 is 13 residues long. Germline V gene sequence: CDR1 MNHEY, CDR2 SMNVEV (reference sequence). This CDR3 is CASSFGNQETQYF. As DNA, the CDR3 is TGTGCCAGCAGTTTTGGCAACCAAGAGACCCAGTACTTC.

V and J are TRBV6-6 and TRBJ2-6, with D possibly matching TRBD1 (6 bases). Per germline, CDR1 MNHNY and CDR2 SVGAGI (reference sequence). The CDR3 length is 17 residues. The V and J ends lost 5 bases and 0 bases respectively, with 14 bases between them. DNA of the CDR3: TGTGCCAGCAGTCGCCGGGACACCTTCTCTGGGGCCAACGTCCTGACTTTC. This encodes CASSRRDTFSGANVLTF.

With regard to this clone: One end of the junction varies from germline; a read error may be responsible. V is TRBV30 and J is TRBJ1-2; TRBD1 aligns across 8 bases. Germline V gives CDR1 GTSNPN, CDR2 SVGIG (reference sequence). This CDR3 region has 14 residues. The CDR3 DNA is TGTGCCTGGACCCCGGGACAGGACTACTACGGCTACACCTTC. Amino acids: CAWTPGQDYYGYTF.

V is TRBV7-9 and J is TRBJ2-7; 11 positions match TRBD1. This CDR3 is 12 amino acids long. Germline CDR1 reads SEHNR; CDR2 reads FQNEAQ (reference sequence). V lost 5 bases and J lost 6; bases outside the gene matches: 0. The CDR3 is CASSGTGGEQYF. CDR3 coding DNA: TGTGCCAGCAGCGGGACAGGGGGCGAGCAGTACTTC.

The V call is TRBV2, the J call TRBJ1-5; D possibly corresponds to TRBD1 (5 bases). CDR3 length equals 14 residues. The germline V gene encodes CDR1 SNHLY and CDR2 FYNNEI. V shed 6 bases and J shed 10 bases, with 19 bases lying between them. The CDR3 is CASSAGRGNRPQHF. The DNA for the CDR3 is TGTGCCAGCAGCGCCGGGAGGGGCAATCGTCCCCAGCATTTT.